The 14 T cell receptor beta chains given below trace back to one sample, sequenced in a study of early stage breast cancer tumors (dated by TCRdb to 2016 to 2017). Receptor libraries were prepared by the immunoSEQ multiplex PCR assay. TCRdb limited this immuneACCESS table to in-frame rearrangements with V and J called. A share of clones is missing; checked studies link under half to unresolved V genes, and the rest is unexplained. The sample includes fewer than 90,000 clones, with around 85% observed a single time. The ten largest clones add up to roughly 3.2% of the sample. Sequencing was carried out using blood. These receptors were collected from a person in their sixties or seventies with breast cancer.

This sequence joins TRBV5-1 and TRBJ2-5; D perhaps matches TRBD2 (5 bases). Looked up from germline, CDR1 is SGHRS and CDR2 is YFSETQ. The CDR3 runs 13 residues. V lost 0 bases, J lost 9 bases, and 12 bases lay in between. In DNA, the CDR3 is TGCGCCAGCAGCTTGGATACCGGGGTGGCCCAGTACTTC. It is translated as CASSLDTGVAQYF.

The rearrangement links TRBV6-5 to TRBJ1-2, with a tentative D call TRBD1 (6 bases). This CDR3 is built from 15 residues. V lost 4 bases and J 1 base, leaving 13 bases between the germline ends. The V gene's germline CDR1 is MNHEY and CDR2 SVGAGI. For the CDR3, the DNA is TGTGCCAGCAGTTTTGACAGGATCCTTAACTATGGCTACACCTTC. Translating gives CASSFDRILNYGYTF.

The chain links TRBV9 to TRBJ2-1, with TRBD2 matching over 12 bases. V dropped 4 bases and J dropped 3; count of bases not matched to a gene: 8. CDR1 is SGDLS and CDR2 is YYNGEE in the germline V gene. CDR3 length equals 17 residues. The CDR3 DNA is TGTGCCAGCAGCCACCGGACTAGCGGGGTGGGCTACAATGAGCAGTTCTTC. This sequence encodes CASSHRTSGVGYNEQFF.

V gene TRBV18 combines with J gene TRBJ2-7; TRBD1 agrees at 8 bases. Germline lookup yields CDR1 KGHSH and CDR2 LQKENI. With V trimmed by 6 bases and J by 2 bases, 12 bases remained unmatched. The CDR3 length is 16 residues. DNA of the CDR3: TGTGCCAGCTCTGGGACAGGACAACGCCTTGCCTACGAGCAGTACTTC. It translates to CASSGTGQRLAYEQYF.

The chain has TRBV7-8 and TRBJ1-2; tentatively, D is TRBD1 (5 bases). The CDR3 runs to 14 residues. Trimming pared 5 bases from V and 2 bases from J, leaving 12 bases between. Germline V gene data show CDR1 as SGHVS and CDR2 as FQNEAQ. The CDR3 region is CASSVLPGNYGYTF. The CDR3 region has the DNA TGTGCCAGCAGCGTTCTTCCAGGGAACTATGGCTACACCTTC.

The V call is TRBV5-6, the J call TRBJ1-1, with 11 positions matching TRBD1. V shed 2 bases and J 8 bases; nucleotides not matched to a gene: 14. CDR1 is SGHDT, CDR2 YYEEEE, per germline. The CDR3 length is 17 residues. Here the CDR3 reads CASSFSWSRDRGKEAFF. CDR3 DNA: TGTGCCAGCAGCTTCTCTTGGAGCCGGGACAGGGGGAAGGAAGCTTTCTTT. The entire variable domain, with the rest obtained from reference TRBV5-6 and TRBJ1-1, is as follows: DAGVTQSPTHLIKTRGQQVTLRCSPKSGHDTVSWYQQALGQGPQFIFQYYEEEERQRGNFPDRFSGHQFPNYSSELNVNALLLGDSALYLCASSFSWSRDRGKEAFFGQGTRLTVV.

The chain carries TRBV7-2 and TRBJ2-5, with 9 bases fitting TRBD1. The CDR3 runs to 15 residues. Germline values: CDR1 SGHTA, CDR2 FQGNSA. Trimming at V came to 5 bases and at J to 4 bases, leaving 8 bases not matched to a gene. CDR3 bases: TGTGCCAGCAGCCTGACCGGGACAGGGTTAGAGACCCAGTACTTC. Its translation: CASSLTGTGLETQYF.

The J gene is TRBJ2-1, the V gene TRBV7-8; 7 nucleotides line up with TRBD2. CDR3 length: 15 residues. The J segment lost 9 bases and the V segment lost 3 bases, leaving 11 bases of the junction unmatched. Germline CDR1 is SGHVS and CDR2 is FQNEAQ. The CDR3 DNA follows: TGTGCCAGCAGCTTGACGACTGGGGGGGTTGCTGAGCAGTTCTTC. Translated, it gives CASSLTTGGVAEQFF.

The gene calls are TRBV27 and TRBJ2-4; the D gene is possibly TRBD1 (6 bases). V shed 8 bases and J shed 2 bases, with 13 bases lying between them. This CDR3 has 14 amino acids. Germline V gene sequence: CDR1 MNHEY, CDR2 SMNVEV (reference sequence). The CDR3 coding sequence is TGTGCCAGCGGGTCTGGGACACCCAAAAACATTCAGTACTTC. Its protein is CASGSGTPKNIQYF.

This clone was observed a handful of times. The chain employs TRBV10-3 and TRBJ1-2; 7 bases line up with TRBD1. J was trimmed by 0 bases and V by 8 bases; bases with no gene match: 6. The CDR3 runs to 14 residues. Germline V gene lookup returns CDR1 ENHRY and CDR2 SYGVKD. The CDR3 DNA reads TGTGCCATCGCACCGGGACAGTCTAACTATGGCTACACCTTC. This codes for CAIAPGQSNYGYTF.

The chain links TRBV6-1 to TRBJ2-2; tentatively, D is TRBD1 (6 bases). Trimming removed 11 bases at V and 6 bases at J, with 16 bases between. The CDR3 sequence is 13 residues long. Per germline, CDR1 MNHNS and CDR2 SASEGT. The CDR3 loop reads CASSRGQAGELFF. As DNA, the CDR3 is TGTGCCTCGTCCAGGGGTCAGGCCGGGGAGCTGTTTTTT.

The genes are TRBV9 and TRBJ2-2; the match to TRBD2 covers 9 bases. Trimming removed 3 bases from V and 6 bases from J; junction bases left unmatched: 9. Per the germline V gene, CDR1 is SGDLS and CDR2 is YYNGEE. The CDR3 runs 16 residues. CDR3: CASSDLFAGGAGELFF. The CDR3 bases are TGTGCCAGCAGCGACCTCTTTGCGGGAGGGGCCGGGGAGCTGTTTTTT.

V is TRBV28 and J is TRBJ2-7, with D unresolved. The CDR3 covers 14 residues. Germline assignment: CDR1 MDHEN and CDR2 SYDVKM. V was trimmed by 5 bases and J by 5 bases, leaving 16 bases between them. Here the CDR3 reads CASSRSAFIHEQYF. CDR3 DNA sequence: TGTGCCAGCAGTCGTAGTGCGTTTATCCACGAGCAGTACTTC.

The chain employs TRBV28 and TRBJ2-1, with 11 positions matching TRBD2. Germline assignment: CDR1 MDHEN and CDR2 SYDVKM. This CDR3 has 15 amino acids. After removal of 6 bases from V and 10 bases from J, the junction contained 11 bases not matched to a gene. Here the CDR3 reads CASSYISGGAGEQFF. The CDR3 DNA reads TGTGCCAGCAGCTATATTAGCGGGGGGGCTGGGGAGCAGTTCTTC.